This record concerns one T cell receptor (beta chain) sequence. The entry originates in a study of cytomegalovirus exposure and HLA in healthy donors. CDR3 size: 15 residues. V was trimmed by 1 base and J by 0 bases, leaving 8 bases between them. Germline V gene sequence: CDR1 SGHDT, CDR2 YYEEEE. Both 60 Vbeta primers and 13 Jbeta primers went into the PCR. Sequencing was performed with immunoSEQ multiplex PCR; in TCRdb, only in-frame clones are kept and a portion is missing. This sample's table has about 130,000 clones. The V call is TRBV5-6, the J call TRBJ2-1; a weak D match, TRBD2 (5 bases). This receptor was obtained from a middle-aged man in good health and CMV-seronegative. The sequencing sample was made of PBMCs. The CDR3 bases are TGTGCCAGCAGCTTGTACGGAGGCTCCTACAATGAGCAGTTCTTC. It specifies CASSLYGGSYNEQFF. The full variable domain, completed using reference TRBV5-6 and TRBJ2-1, is DAGVTQSPTHLIKTRGQQVTLRCSPKSGHDTVSWYQQALGQGPQFIFQYYEEEERQRGNFPDRFSGHQFPNYSSELNVNALLLGDSALYLCASSLYGGSYNEQFFGPGTRLTVL.